Listed below are T cell receptor beta chains from one sample, sequenced in a study of T cells in Graves' hyperthyroidism and ophthalmopathy. One entry per CDR3 protein, called by TCRdb with MiXCR from the multiplex PCR reads. The data show hundreds of thousands of distinct CDR3 sequences, with roughly 22% seen just once and roughly a third held by the top ten. Sequenced sample: blood. The receptors shown here come from a woman aged 40 to 50 with Graves' ophthalmopathy. The CDR3 runs from the conserved cysteine through the conserved F or W. Fields, in order: clone size, V gene, J gene, D gene, CDR3 protein, CDR3 DNA. A D gene is named only where the DNA matches it firmly. The size of a clone is reported for some rows only, either as once, few or many, or as a class for expanded clones.

many	TRBV7-6	TRBJ1-5	NA	CASARGGTGNQPQHF	TGTGCCAGCGCCCGGGGGGGGACGGGCAATCAGCCCCAGCATTTT
many	TRBV6-5	TRBJ1-2	NA	CASSSFTGPLLDYGYTF	TGTGCCAGCAGTTCCTTTACGGGACCCCTTCTTGACTATGGCTACACCTTC
many	TRBV7-9	TRBJ2-7	NA	CASSGQQGGEQYF	TGTGCCAGCAGCGGGCAACAGGGAGGCGAGCAGTACTTC
many	TRBV5-1	TRBJ2-7	TRBD1	CASSVTGTATSYEQYF	TGCGCCAGCAGCGTTACCGGGACAGCCACCTCCTACGAGCAGTACTTC
many	TRBV29-1	TRBJ2-7	TRBD2	CSVRTSGNSYEQYF	TGCAGCGTACGGACTAGCGGGAACTCCTACGAGCAGTACTTC
NA	TRBV4-1	TRBJ1-5	NA	CASSRRGGMQPQHF	TGCGCCAGCAGCCGGAGGGGCGGGATGCAGCCCCAGCATTTT
NA	TRBV24-1	TRBJ1-5	NA	CASSQRSRNQPQHF	TGTGCCAGCAGTCAACGGTCCCGCAATCAGCCCCAGCATTTT
many	TRBV11-3	TRBJ2-5	NA	CASSPGRGVGETQYF	TGTGCCAGCAGCCCTGGACGGGGTGTGGGGGAGACCCAGTACTTC
many	TRBV19	TRBJ2-2	NA	CASTLEWGTGELFF	TGTGCCAGTACGTTGGAGTGGGGGACCGGGGAGCTGTTTTTT
NA	TRBV6-5	TRBJ2-5	TRBD2	CASSYSHGGIQETQYF	TGTGCCAGCAGTTACTCTCACGGGGGGATCCAAGAGACCCAGTACTTC
NA	TRBV12-3/TRBV12-4	TRBJ2-5	TRBD1	CASRRRTGRETQYF	TGTGCCAGCAGGCGGCGGACAGGGCGGGAGACCCAGTACTTC
NA	TRBV20-1	TRBJ1-5	NA	CSATQGNQPQHF	TGCAGTGCCACCCAGGGTAATCAGCCCCAGCATTTT
NA	TRBV11-2	TRBJ1-2	NA	CASSADSANYGYTF	TGTGCCAGCAGCGCTGACAGCGCAAACTATGGCTACACCTTC
few	TRBV5-5	TRBJ1-6	NA	CASSLDGWFNSPLHF	TGTGCCAGCAGCTTGGACGGCTGGTTCAATTCACCCCTCCACTTT
many	TRBV20-1	TRBJ1-5	NA	CSVGVQGPRQPQHF	TGCAGTGTGGGGGTACAGGGACCTCGTCAGCCCCAGCATTTT